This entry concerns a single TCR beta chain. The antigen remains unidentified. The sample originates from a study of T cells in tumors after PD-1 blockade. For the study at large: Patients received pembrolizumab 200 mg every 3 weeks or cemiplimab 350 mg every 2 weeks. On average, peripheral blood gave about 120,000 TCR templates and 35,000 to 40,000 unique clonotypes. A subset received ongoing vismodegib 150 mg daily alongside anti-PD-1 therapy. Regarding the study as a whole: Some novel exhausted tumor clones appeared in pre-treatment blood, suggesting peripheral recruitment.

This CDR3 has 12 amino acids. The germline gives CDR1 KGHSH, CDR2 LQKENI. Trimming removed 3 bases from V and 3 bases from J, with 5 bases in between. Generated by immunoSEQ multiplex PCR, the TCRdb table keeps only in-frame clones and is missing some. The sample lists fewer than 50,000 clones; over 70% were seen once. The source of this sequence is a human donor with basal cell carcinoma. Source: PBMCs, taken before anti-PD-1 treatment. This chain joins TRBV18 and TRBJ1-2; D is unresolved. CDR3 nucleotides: TGTGCCAGCTCACCGAAACACTATGGCTACACCTTC. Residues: CASSPKHYGYTF.